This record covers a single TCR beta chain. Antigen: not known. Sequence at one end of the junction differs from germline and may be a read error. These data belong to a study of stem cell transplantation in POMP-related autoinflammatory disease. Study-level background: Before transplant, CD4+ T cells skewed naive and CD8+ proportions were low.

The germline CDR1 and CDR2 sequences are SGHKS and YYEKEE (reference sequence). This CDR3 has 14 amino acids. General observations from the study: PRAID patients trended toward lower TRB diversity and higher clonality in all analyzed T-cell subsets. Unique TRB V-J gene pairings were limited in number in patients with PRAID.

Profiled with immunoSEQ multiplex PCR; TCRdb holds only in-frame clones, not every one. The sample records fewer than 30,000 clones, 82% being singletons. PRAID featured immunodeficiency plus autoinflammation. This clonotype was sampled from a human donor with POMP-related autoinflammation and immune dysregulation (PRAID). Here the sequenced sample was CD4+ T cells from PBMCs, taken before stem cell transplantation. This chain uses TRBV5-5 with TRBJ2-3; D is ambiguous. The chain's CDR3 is CASSHGWATDTQYF. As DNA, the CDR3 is TGCGCCAGCAGCCACGGGTGGGCGACAGATACGCAGTATTTT. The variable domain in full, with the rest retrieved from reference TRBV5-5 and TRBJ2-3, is DAGVTQSPTHLIKTRGQQVTLRCSPISGHKSVSWYQQVLGQGPQFIFQYYEKEERGRGNFPDRFSARQFPNYSSELNVNALLLGDSALYLCASSHGWATDTQYFGPGTRLTVL.